This TCR beta chain was obtained from a study of neurological immune-mediated disorders. Study findings and constraints: Multiple sclerosis was found to have the least TCR clonal expansion, below healthy controls, and HTLV-1-associated myelopathy the most.

In TCRdb, the 5' RACE reads were re-called with MiXCR into one record per CDR3 protein. In the table there are under 85,000 distinct CDR3 sequences, roughly 5.6% of which are singletons. V gave up 5 bases and J gave up 0 bases, with 11 bases separating them. Germline values: CDR1 SGHAT, CDR2 FQNNGV. CDR3 length: 14 residues. This clonotype was counted ten times or more. The antigen is not known. The receptor was isolated from a human donor with multiple sclerosis. The donor label of this sample is uncertain. The specimen was PBMCs. The chain carries TRBV11-2 and TRBJ2-7, with a weak D call TRBD1 (5 bases). The CDR3 reads CASSPGHLSYEQYF. The CDR3 bases are TGTGCCAGCAGCCCAGGACATCTCTCCTACGAGCAGTACTTC.